Listed here are 27 T cell receptor beta chains from one sample, sequenced in a study of T cells in localized non-small cell lung cancer. Clones were read by immunoSEQ multiplex PCR, and TCRdb kept only the in-frame ones, dropping some. The sample records about 33,000 clones, 75% to 90% being singletons. Sequenced here: peripheral blood mononuclear cells, sampled before any cancer treatment. All receptors come from a man aged 40-75 years with stage III lung adenocarcinoma.

V and J are TRBV14 and TRBJ2-1; TRBD2 matches 7 bases. Germline trimming cut 1 base from V and 6 bases from J; bases unmatched to any gene: 9. The CDR3 runs to 16 residues. Germline lookup yields CDR1 SGHDN and CDR2 FVKESK. CDR3 sequence (DNA): TGTGCCAGCAGCCAAGTCCCAGCGGGGAGGGGCAATGAGCAGTTCTTC. This encodes CASSQVPAGRGNEQFF.

The chain uses TRBV11-2 and TRBJ1-5, with D possibly being TRBD1 (5 bases). Per the germline V gene, CDR1 is SGHAT and CDR2 is FQNNGV. The CDR3 spans 13 residues. Trimming cost V 3 bases and J 5 bases, with 8 bases left between them. Here the CDR3 DNA reads TGTGCCAGCAGCTTCGACAGATATCAGCCCCAGCATTTT. Amino acid sequence: CASSFDRYQPQHF.

The chain has TRBV9 and TRBJ2-2, with D maybe TRBD2 (6 bases). The V gene's germline CDR1 is SGDLS and CDR2 YYNGEE. Trimming shortened V by 1 base and J by 7 bases, and 8 bases separated the two germline ends. The length of the CDR3 is 13 residues. CDR3 in amino acids: CASSVRAGGELFF. CDR3 sequence (DNA): TGTGCCAGCAGCGTAAGAGCGGGCGGGGAGCTGTTTTTT.

The chain links TRBV11-3 to TRBJ2-5, with no clear D. Per the germline V gene, CDR1 is SGHNT and CDR2 is YENEEA. The V gene lost 3 bases and the J gene lost 2 bases, with 10 bases spanning the gap. This CDR3 has 14 amino acids. In DNA, the CDR3 is TGTGCCAGCAGCTTTAGGTCAGCACAAGAGACCCAGTACTTC. The encoded protein is CASSFRSAQETQYF.

The chain is built from TRBV7-2 and TRBJ2-1, with a tentative D call TRBD1 (6 bases). The germline V gene encodes CDR1 SGHTA and CDR2 FQGNSA. V lost 5 bases to trimming and J lost 13 bases, with 15 bases between them. This CDR3 has 12 residues. CDR3 coding DNA: TGTGCCAGCAGCCTCACCGGGACACAACAGTTCTTC. Translation gives CASSLTGTQQFF.

This chain links TRBV28 with TRBJ1-2, with D perhaps matching TRBD1 (5 bases). V was pared by 3 bases and J by 4 bases, with 12 bases between. Germline lookup yields CDR1 MDHEN and CDR2 SYDVKM. The CDR3 consists of 14 residues. The CDR3 reads CASSFFRGSYGYTF. CDR3 DNA: TGTGCCAGCAGTTTTTTTCGGGGCAGCTATGGCTACACCTTC.

The rearrangement uses TRBV13 and TRBJ1-1; TRBD1 might be the D (5 bases). The CDR3 runs 14 residues. Germline V lookup: CDR1 PRHDT, CDR2 FYEKMQ (reference sequence). V lost 5 bases and J lost 1, with 11 bases in between. This CDR3 reads CASSRGGQNTEAFF. CDR3 bases: TGTGCCAGCAGCAGAGGCGGACAGAACACTGAAGCTTTCTTT.

This clone was seen a single time. The genes are TRBV9 and TRBJ1-3; 7 bases align to TRBD1. V dropped 3 bases and J dropped 4; count of bases not matched to a gene: 7. Looked up from germline, CDR1 is SGDLS and CDR2 is YYNGEE. The CDR3 is 15 residues long. CDR3 sequence reads: CASSEGQVLGNTIYF. The CDR3, as DNA: TGTGCCAGCAGCGAAGGACAGGTCCTCGGAAACACCATATATTTT.

The chain uses TRBV19 and TRBJ1-6; D is unresolved. The V gene's germline CDR1 is LNHDA and CDR2 SQIVND (reference sequence). V was pared by 3 bases and J by 0 bases, with 9 bases between. The length of the CDR3 is 16 residues. CDR3: CASSMPRSSYNSPLHF. The CDR3 DNA sequence: TGTGCCAGTAGTATGCCAAGGAGCTCCTATAATTCACCCCTCCACTTT.

This clone was recorded a few times. The rearrangement links TRBV7-9 to TRBJ1-1; no firm D call. V was clipped by 1 base and J by 9 bases, with 9 bases between them. The V gene's germline CDR1 is SEHNR and CDR2 FQNEAQ (reference sequence). The CDR3 contains 12 residues. CDR3 sequence (DNA): TGTGCCAGCAGCTTAGGAGAGGGAAAAGCTTTCTTT. Protein: CASSLGEGKAFF.

The chain combines TRBV11-3 with TRBJ2-1; 7 nucleotides match TRBD2. V lost 3 bases and J lost 8; bases outside the gene matches: 7. The CDR3 contains 14 residues. The V gene's germline CDR1 is SGHNT and CDR2 YENEEA. This CDR3 reads CASSFSGFGDEQFF. In DNA, the CDR3 is TGTGCCAGCAGCTTTAGCGGGTTCGGAGATGAGCAGTTCTTC. Full variable domain (remainder filled in from reference TRBV11-3 and TRBJ2-1): EAGVVQSPRYKIIEKKQPVAFWCNPISGHNTLYWYLQNLGQGPELLIRYENEEAVDDSQLPKDRFSAERLKGVDSTLKIQPAELGDSAVYLCASSFSGFGDEQFFGPGTRLTVL.

The rearrangement links TRBV5-6 to TRBJ2-7, with 8 bases fitting TRBD1. There are 14 residues in the CDR3. The ends lost 0 bases at V and 4 bases at J; junction bases unmatched: 3. Per the germline V gene, CDR1 is SGHDT and CDR2 is YYEEEE. CDR3: CASSLGQGRYEQYF. The DNA of the CDR3 is TGTGCCAGCAGCTTGGGACAGGGGAGATACGAGCAGTACTTC.

Here the CDR3 reads CASTLDRVGYTF. The CDR3 DNA is TGTGCCAGCACCCTGGACAGGGTAGGCTACACCTTC. The rearrangement joins TRBV6-1 to TRBJ1-2; 8 nucleotides match TRBD1. This CDR3 contains 12 residues. Per germline, CDR1 MNHNS and CDR2 SASEGT. The V gene end was trimmed by 7 bases and the J gene end by 8 bases; junction bases not matched to a gene: 6.

The chain is built from TRBV9 and TRBJ1-2, with TRBD1 matching over 9 bases. Germline values: CDR1 SGDLS, CDR2 YYNGEE. Trimming removed 3 bases from V and 5 bases from J; junction bases left unmatched: 5. The length of the CDR3 is 14 residues. The CDR3: CASSAGGTGYGYTF. For the CDR3, the DNA is TGTGCCAGCAGCGCAGGGGGGACAGGGTATGGCTACACCTTC.

The gene calls are TRBV5-6 and TRBJ1-6; a possible D gene is TRBD1 (5 bases). V gave up 2 bases and J gave up 7 bases, with 13 bases separating them. Germline values: CDR1 SGHDT, CDR2 YYEEEE. The CDR3 loop spans 15 amino acids. CDR3 in amino acids: CASSFQDRENSPLHF. Written as DNA, the CDR3 is TGTGCCAGCAGCTTCCAAGACAGAGAGAATTCACCCCTCCACTTT.

The gene calls are TRBV6-9 and TRBJ1-5; 7 bases agree with TRBD1. CDR3 length equals 15 residues. Germline trimming cut 5 bases from V and 4 bases from J; bases unmatched to any gene: 8. Per germline, CDR1 MNHGY and CDR2 SVAAGI. CDR3 coding DNA: TGTGCCAGCAGTCCCGACAGGGCTGAGAATCAGCCCCAGCATTTT. Residues: CASSPDRAENQPQHF.

This chain links TRBV9 with TRBJ2-5; maybe TRBD2 (6 bases). The CDR3 totals 17 residues. CDR1 and CDR2 (germline): SGDLS, YYNGEE. V lost 3 bases and J lost 1, with 19 bases in between. DNA for the CDR3: TGTGCCAGCAGCGGGAGGGGATGGGGTCTCGGCCAAGAGACCCAGTACTTC. Residues: CASSGRGWGLGQETQYF.

In this sample, this clone turned up once. The chain links TRBV7-9 to TRBJ1-3; no firm D call. CDR1 is SEHNR, CDR2 FQNEAQ, per germline (reference sequence). V lost 1 base and J 2 bases, leaving 9 bases between the germline ends. The CDR3 consists of 15 residues. In nucleotides, the CDR3 is TGTGCCAGCAGCTTAGTACCCCGCGCTGGAAACACCATATATTTT. As protein: CASSLVPRAGNTIYF.

This clone was counted between two and nine times. This rearrangement joins TRBV5-5 to TRBJ1-4; no firm D call. V was cut by 4 bases and J by 2 bases, with 15 bases left in between. The CDR3 is made up of 16 amino acids. CDR1 is SGHKS, CDR2 YYEKEE, per germline (reference sequence). Here the CDR3 DNA reads TGTGCCAGCAGCGGGAGGCAGATTATCACTAATGAAAAACTGTTTTTT. Its protein is CASSGRQIITNEKLFF.

The CDR3: CASSLNTGFKTVEAEKLFF. CDR3 bases: TGTGCCAGCAGTTTAAACACAGGTTTTAAGACGGTTGAGGCTGAAAAACTGTTTTTT. This chain links TRBV7-8 with TRBJ1-4, with a tentative D call TRBD1 (5 bases). V lost 6 bases and J 7 bases, leaving 30 bases between the germline ends. Germline-derived CDR1 and CDR2 are SGHVS and FQNEAQ. This CDR3 region has 19 residues.

The J gene is TRBJ2-7, the V gene TRBV7-9, with a possible D match to TRBD1 (6 bases). The CDR3 runs 16 residues. Germline values: CDR1 SEHNR, CDR2 FQNEAQ (reference sequence). The germline V and J ends were trimmed by 5 bases and 4 bases, with 21 bases remaining between them. CDR3 sequence: CASSPQQGLSRYEQYF. The CDR3, as DNA: TGTGCCAGCAGCCCGCAACAGGGTCTATCACGGTACGAGCAGTACTTC.

This rearrangement joins TRBV11-2 to TRBJ2-3; TRBD2 matches 10 bases. Unmatched junction bases numbered 6, after V lost 3 bases and J lost 0 bases. Germline CDR1 is SGHAT and CDR2 is FQNNGV. CDR3 length: 17 residues. The CDR3 region is CASSFPLAGKSTDTQYF. The CDR3 DNA reads TGTGCCAGCAGCTTCCCACTAGCGGGGAAGAGCACAGATACGCAGTATTTT. Combining the CDR3 with reference TRBV11-2 and TRBJ2-3 gives the whole variable domain EAGVAQSPRYKIIEKRQSVAFWCNPISGHATLYWYQQILGQGPKLLIQFQNNGVVDDSQLPKDRFSAERLKGVDSTLKIQPAKLEDSAVYLCASSFPLAGKSTDTQYFGPGTRLTVL.

This clone was picked up one time. V and J are TRBV18 and TRBJ2-5, with 15 bases aligning to TRBD2. CDR3 length equals 18 residues. CDR1 is KGHSH, CDR2 LQKENI, per germline. V gave up 4 bases and J gave up 2 bases; unmatched junction bases: 8. CDR3: CASSQGLAGGRNQETQYF. CDR3 coding DNA: TGTGCCAGCTCACAGGGACTAGCGGGGGGTCGTAATCAAGAGACCCAGTACTTC.

The rearrangement joins TRBV19 to TRBJ1-2; D gene uncertain. This CDR3 region has 12 residues. V gave up 4 bases and J gave up 8 bases, with 11 bases separating them. The germline V gene encodes CDR1 LNHDA and CDR2 SQIVND (reference sequence). CDR3 amino acids: CASSNSHQGYTF. The CDR3 nucleotides read TGTGCCAGTAGTAACTCACATCAGGGCTACACCTTC.

V usage is TRBV4-2 and J usage is TRBJ1-2; a possible D gene is TRBD1 (5 bases). Germline V gene lookup returns CDR1 LGHNA and CDR2 YNFKEQ. The CDR3 consists of 15 residues. V was clipped by 1 base and J by 2 bases, with 11 bases between them. CDR3 in amino acids: CASSQVYTGNYGYTF. The CDR3 coding sequence is TGTGCCAGCAGCCAAGTATACACAGGAAACTATGGCTACACCTTC.

The chain couples TRBV29-1 to TRBJ1-5; D is undetermined. With 6 bases removed from V and 0 bases from J, the gap between germline ends came to 12 bases. Per the germline V gene, CDR1 is SQVTM and CDR2 is ANQGSEA. This CDR3 has 14 residues. DNA for the CDR3: TGCAGCGTCCGATCGGGAGGTAGCAATCAGCCCCAGCATTTT. This gives the protein CSVRSGGSNQPQHF.

The rearrangement links TRBV19 to TRBJ1-5; no clear D gene. This CDR3 has 16 residues. Germline V gene sequence: CDR1 LNHDA, CDR2 SQIVND (reference sequence). V was clipped by 1 base and J by 3 bases, with 13 bases between them. The CDR3 loop reads CASSIVTTWNNQPQHF. The DNA of the CDR3 is TGTGCCAGTAGTATAGTTACGACCTGGAACAATCAGCCCCAGCATTTT.